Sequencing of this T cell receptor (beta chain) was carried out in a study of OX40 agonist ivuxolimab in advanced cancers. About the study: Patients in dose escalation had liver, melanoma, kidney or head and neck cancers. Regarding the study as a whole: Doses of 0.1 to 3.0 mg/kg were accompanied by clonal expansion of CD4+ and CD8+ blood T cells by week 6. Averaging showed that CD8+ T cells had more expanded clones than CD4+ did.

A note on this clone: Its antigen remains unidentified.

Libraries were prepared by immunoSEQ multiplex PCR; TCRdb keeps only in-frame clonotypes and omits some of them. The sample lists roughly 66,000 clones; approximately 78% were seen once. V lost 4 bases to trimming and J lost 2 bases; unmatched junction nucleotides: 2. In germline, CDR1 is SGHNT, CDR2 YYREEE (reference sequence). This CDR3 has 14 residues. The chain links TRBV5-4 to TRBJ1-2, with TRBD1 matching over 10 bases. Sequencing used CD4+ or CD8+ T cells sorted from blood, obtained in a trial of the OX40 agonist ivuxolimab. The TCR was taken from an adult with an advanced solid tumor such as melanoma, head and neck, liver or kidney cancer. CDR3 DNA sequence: TGTGCCAGCAGCAAGGGACAGGGGAACTATGGCTACACCTTC. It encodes CASSKGQGNYGYTF. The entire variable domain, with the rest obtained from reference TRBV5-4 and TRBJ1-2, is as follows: ETGVTQSPTHLIKTRGQQVTLRCSSQSGHNTVSWYQQALGQGPQFIFQYYREEENGRGNFPPRFSGLQFPNYSSELNVNALELDDSALYLCASSKGQGNYGYTFGSGTRLTVV.